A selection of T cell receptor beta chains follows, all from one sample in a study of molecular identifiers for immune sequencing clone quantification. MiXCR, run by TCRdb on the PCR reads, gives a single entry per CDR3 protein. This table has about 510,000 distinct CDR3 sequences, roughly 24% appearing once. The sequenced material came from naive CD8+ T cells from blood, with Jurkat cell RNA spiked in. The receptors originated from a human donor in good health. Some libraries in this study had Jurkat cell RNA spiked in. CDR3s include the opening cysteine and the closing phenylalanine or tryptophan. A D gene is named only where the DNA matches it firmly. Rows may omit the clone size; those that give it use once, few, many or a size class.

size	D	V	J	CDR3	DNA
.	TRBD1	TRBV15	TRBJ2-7	CATSQGQGALEQYF	TGTGCCACCAGCCAGGGACAGGGGGCGCTTGAGCAGTACTTC
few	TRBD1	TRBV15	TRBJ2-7	CATSRDRDRSTYEQYF	TGTGCCACCAGCAGAGATCGGGACAGGAGTACCTACGAGCAGTACTTC
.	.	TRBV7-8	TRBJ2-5	CASSLGRGLSGRGHETQYF	TGTGCCAGCAGCTTAGGAAGGGGCCTTTCGGGACGGGGGCACGAGACCCAGTACTTC
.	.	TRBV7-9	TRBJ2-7	CASSLVGGTRSYEQYF	TGTGCCAGCAGCTTAGTTGGGGGGACGAGATCCTACGAGCAGTACTTC
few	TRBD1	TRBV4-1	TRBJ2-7	CASSQVGSGGLGDEQYF	TGCGCCAGCAGCCAAGTAGGTTCAGGGGGTCTCGGGGACGAGCAGTACTTC
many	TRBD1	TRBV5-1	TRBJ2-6	CASSSGTEPPGANVLTF	TGCGCCAGCAGCTCCGGGACAGAGCCCCCTGGGGCCAACGTCCTGACTTTC
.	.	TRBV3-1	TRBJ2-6	CASSQIVRTGANVLTF	TGTGCCAGCAGCCAAATCGTCAGGACTGGGGCCAACGTCCTGACTTTC
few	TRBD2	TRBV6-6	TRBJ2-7	CASSPSLKRGVLYEQYF	TGTGCCAGCAGTCCGTCACTCAAGCGGGGGGTACTCTACGAGCAGTACTTC
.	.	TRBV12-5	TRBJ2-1	CASGLASVSSYNEQFF	TGTGCTAGTGGTTTGGCCTCAGTGAGCTCCTACAATGAGCAGTTCTTC
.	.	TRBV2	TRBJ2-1	CASSPAATWLHNEQFF	TGTGCCAGCAGTCCTGCCGCGACATGGCTTCACAATGAGCAGTTCTTC
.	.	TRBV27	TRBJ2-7	CASSQPVGAYAQYF	TGTGCCAGCAGTCAGCCGGTTGGGGCCTACGCGCAGTACTTC
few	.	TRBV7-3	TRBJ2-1	CASSSWESSYNEQFF	TGTGCCAGCAGCTCCTGGGAGAGCTCCTACAATGAGCAGTTCTTC
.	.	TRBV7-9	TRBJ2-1	CASSLSAPTGYNEQFF	TGTGCCAGCAGCTTATCGGCCCCAACAGGCTACAATGAGCAGTTCTTC
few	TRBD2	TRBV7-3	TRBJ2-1	CAGSPPPGTSGGDEQFF	TGTGCCGGCAGCCCACCACCGGGGACTAGCGGGGGAGATGAGCAGTTCTTC
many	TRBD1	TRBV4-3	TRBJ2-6	CASSQGTGGLGANVLTF	TGCGCCAGCAGCCAAGGGACAGGGGGTCTTGGGGCCAACGTCCTGACTTTC
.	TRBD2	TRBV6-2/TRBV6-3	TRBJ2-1	CASSMAGERYEQFF	TGTGCCAGCAGTATGGCGGGAGAGAGGTATGAGCAGTTCTTC
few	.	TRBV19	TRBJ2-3	CASSTRPGTWGDTQYF	TGTGCCAGTAGTACTCGCCCTGGGACCTGGGGAGATACGCAGTATTTT
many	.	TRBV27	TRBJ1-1	CASGGLSEAFF	TGTGCCAGCGGGGGACTCTCTGAAGCTTTCTTT
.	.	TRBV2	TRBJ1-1	CASSEVGTAGFTEAFF	TGTGCCAGCAGTGAAGTAGGTACGGCCGGGTTCACTGAAGCTTTCTTT
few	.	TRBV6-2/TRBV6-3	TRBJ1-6	CASSYLGTPPLHF	TGTGCCAGCAGTTACCTGGGGACACCGCCCCTCCACTTT
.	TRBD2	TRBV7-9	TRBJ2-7	CASSHPTHPGGEQYF	TGTGCCAGCAGCCATCCGACACACCCGGGGGGGGAGCAGTACTTC
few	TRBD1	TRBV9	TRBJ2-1	CASSAETGEYNEQFF	TGTGCCAGCAGCGCCGAGACAGGGGAGTACAATGAGCAGTTCTTC
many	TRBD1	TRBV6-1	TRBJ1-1	CASSVTGGLLEAFF	TGTGCCAGCAGTGTTACAGGGGGTCTCCTTGAAGCTTTCTTT
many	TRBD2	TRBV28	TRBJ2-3	CASSTTLRLAADTQYF	TGTGCCAGCAGCACAACCCTCCGACTAGCAGCAGATACGCAGTATTTT
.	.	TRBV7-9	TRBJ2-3	CASSPRDNWDTQYF	TGTGCCAGCAGCCCCCGGGACAATTGGGATACGCAGTATTTT